These 31 T cell receptor beta chains share one sample of origin, sequenced in a study of Ad26.COV2.S vaccination and SARS-CoV-2 variants. TCRdb keeps only in-frame clones here, not all; method: immunoSEQ multiplex PCR. The sample has tens of thousands of clones, 83% seen once. Sequenced material: peripheral blood, taken after recovery from COVID-19. The receptors derive from a human donor who had recovered from COVID-19.

The chain links TRBV15 to TRBJ2-3; TRBD1 matches 8 bases. CDR1 LNHNV and CDR2 YYDKDF come from the germline V gene (reference sequence). CDR3 length equals 15 residues. J lost 4 bases, V lost 5 bases, and 8 bases had no gene match. The CDR3 loop reads CATSERTGFPDTQYF. The CDR3 region has the DNA TGTGCCACCAGCGAGAGGACAGGGTTTCCAGATACGCAGTATTTT.

This chain joins TRBV3-1 (or the pseudogene TRBV3-2) and TRBJ2-3; TRBD2 agrees at 8 bases. The V gene's germline CDR1 is LGHDT and CDR2 YNNKEL (reference sequence). The CDR3 sequence is 13 residues long. V was clipped by 8 bases and J by 1 base; unmatched bases: 2. The DNA for the CDR3 is TGTGCCAGCCGGCGGGGGGGCACAGATACGCAGTATTTT. Translating gives CASRRGGTDTQYF.

This rearrangement joins TRBV7-9 to TRBJ1-5, with D maybe TRBD1 (5 bases). CDR3 size: 15 residues. Deletions cut 5 bases from V and 6 bases from J, with 17 bases between. Per the germline V gene, CDR1 is SEHNR and CDR2 is FQNEAQ (reference sequence). CDR3 residues: CASSPGRGEGQPQHF. CDR3 in DNA: TGTGCCAGCAGCCCTGGTAGGGGAGAGGGTCAGCCCCAGCATTTT. The whole variable domain, remainder taken from reference TRBV7-9 and TRBJ1-5, is DTGVSQNPRHKITKRGQNVTFRCDPISEHNRLYWYRQTLGQGPEFLTYFQNEAQLEKSRLLSDRFSAERPKGSFSTLEIQRTEQGDSAMYLCASSPGRGEGQPQHFGDGTRLSIL.

The J gene is TRBJ1-1, the V gene TRBV2; TRBD1 agrees at 7 bases. V trimming: 4 bases; J trimming: 1 base; junction bases outside the gene matches: 3. The germline V gene has CDR1 SNHLY and CDR2 FYNNEI. This CDR3 is built from 14 residues. The CDR3 region has the DNA TGTGCCAGCAGTGCAAGACAGGGGAACACTGAAGCTTTCTTT. Its protein is CASSARQGNTEAFF.

The chain links TRBV2 to TRBJ1-1; D not certain. Germline loops: CDR1 SNHLY, CDR2 FYNNEI. Trimming cost V 6 bases and J 1 base, with 12 bases left between them. CDR3 length: 14 amino acids. The CDR3, as DNA: TGTGCCAGCAGCGTCCTTGGAAGGAACACTGAAGCTTTCTTT. This encodes CASSVLGRNTEAFF.

V gene TRBV12-3 or TRBV12-4 combines with J gene TRBJ1-5; D is ambiguous. Trimming pared 6 bases from V and 7 bases from J, leaving 13 bases between. The CDR3 has 13 residues. The DNA for the CDR3 is TGTGCCAGCAGCGATGCCAAGAGGCAGCCCCAGCATTTT. Amino acid sequence: CASSDAKRQPQHF.

The CDR3 region has the DNA TGCAGTGCTAGGAGTTCTTTGAGCTACACCTTC. Translating gives CSARSSLSYTF. This chain links TRBV20-1 with TRBJ1-2; D gene ambiguous. There are 11 residues in the CDR3. With 3 bases removed from V and 9 bases from J, the gap between germline ends came to 11 bases. Germline CDR1 DFQATT, CDR2 SNEGSKA (reference sequence).

The chain couples TRBV2 to TRBJ1-1; D is unresolved. The CDR3 is 14 amino acids. The germline V and J ends were trimmed by 6 bases and 1 base, with 12 bases remaining between them. Germline lookup yields CDR1 SNHLY and CDR2 FYNNEI. CDR3 sequence (DNA): TGTGCCAGCAGGGACGGGCAGTCGAACACTGAAGCTTTCTTT. As protein: CASRDGQSNTEAFF.

The rearrangement links TRBV27 to TRBJ2-3; weak D call: TRBD1 (6 bases). V lost 3 bases, J lost 8 bases, and 18 bases lay in between. Germline V gives CDR1 MNHEY, CDR2 SMNVEV (reference sequence). The CDR3 length is 15 residues. In nucleotides, the CDR3 is TGTGCCAGCAGTTTGTCGGTCCAGGGGTTGACTACGCAGTATTTT. Its translation: CASSLSVQGLTTQYF.

This rearrangement joins TRBV7-2 to TRBJ1-6, with D unresolved. The germline V and J ends were trimmed by 0 bases and 6 bases, with 12 bases remaining between them. This CDR3 is built from 16 residues. CDR1 and CDR2 from the germline V gene are SGHTA and FQGNSA. The CDR3 spells CASSLATRPLNSPLHF. CDR3 in DNA: TGTGCCAGCAGCTTAGCTACCCGACCGCTTAATTCACCCCTCCACTTT.

The V call is TRBV2, the J call TRBJ1-1; D not certain. Trimming shortened V by 7 bases and J by 1 base, and 10 bases separated the two germline ends. The CDR3 is 13 amino acids. The germline V gene encodes CDR1 SNHLY and CDR2 FYNNEI. The CDR3 DNA reads as TGTGCCAGCATGGACGCGGGGAACACTGAAGCTTTCTTT. Protein: CASMDAGNTEAFF.

The V and J genes are TRBV10-3 and TRBJ1-5; 8 bases fit TRBD1. The CDR3 has 16 amino acids. V trimming: 4 bases; J trimming: 4 bases; junction bases outside the gene matches: 9. Germline V gene lookup returns CDR1 ENHRY and CDR2 SYGVKD. The CDR3: CAISGGVTGDNQPQHF. CDR3 nucleotide sequence: TGTGCCATCAGTGGGGGGGTGACAGGGGATAATCAGCCCCAGCATTTT.

The chain joins TRBV10-3 to TRBJ1-2, with D hard to call. This CDR3 is 15 amino acids long. The V end lost 4 bases, the J end lost 6 bases, and 18 bases lay between the germline ends. The germline V gene has CDR1 ENHRY and CDR2 SYGVKD. CDR3 sequence (DNA): TGTGCCATCAGTGGGGATACCGGACTGGTGGATGGCTACACCTTC. Protein sequence: CAISGDTGLVDGYTF.

The J gene is TRBJ2-7, the V gene TRBV6-4; 9 nucleotides match TRBD1. The J segment lost 3 bases and the V segment lost 10 bases, leaving 7 bases of the junction unmatched. The germline CDR1 and CDR2 sequences are MRHNA and SNTAGT. The CDR3 loop spans 13 amino acids. CDR3 loop: CATPRQGDYEQYF. The CDR3 DNA reads TGTGCCACCCCCCGACAGGGGGACTACGAGCAGTACTTC.

The chain is built from TRBV5-5 and TRBJ1-1, with D possibly being TRBD1 (5 bases). Germline-derived CDR1 and CDR2 are SGHKS and YYEKEE (reference sequence). This CDR3 region has 14 residues. V dropped 4 bases and J dropped 3 bases, with 13 bases sitting between them. The CDR3 DNA is TGTGCCAGCAGCCCCTTCAGGGATTACACTGAAGCTTTCTTT. It codes for CASSPFRDYTEAFF.

The genes are TRBV19 and TRBJ1-5; D unclear. V was trimmed by 5 bases and J by 0 bases, leaving 8 bases between them. Germline lookup yields CDR1 LNHDA and CDR2 SQIVND (reference sequence). CDR3 length: 14 amino acids. For the CDR3, the DNA is TGTGCCAGTAGTGTCGGGGATAGCAATCAGCCCCAGCATTTT. It encodes CASSVGDSNQPQHF.

This chain uses TRBV6-5 with TRBJ1-1; D ambiguous. Trimming took 6 bases from V and 1 from J, leaving 12 bases between them. Looked up from germline, CDR1 is MNHEY and CDR2 is SVGAGI. CDR3 length equals 14 residues. Here the CDR3 reads CASSPLGANTEAFF. CDR3 DNA: TGTGCCAGCAGCCCCCTGGGCGCGAACACTGAAGCTTTCTTT.

The chain has TRBV7-9 and TRBJ2-7; D is unclear. CDR3 length: 12 amino acids. Trimming removed 5 bases at V and 2 bases at J, with 7 bases between. Germline CDR1 SEHNR, CDR2 FQNEAQ (reference sequence). The CDR3 DNA follows: TGTGCCAGCAGCCCCGGCGCCTACGAGCAGTACTTC. Amino acids: CASSPGAYEQYF.

The table lists this clone with many counts. The chain recombines TRBV2 with TRBJ1-1; D is unresolved. Trimming removed 4 bases from V and 4 bases from J, with 10 bases in between. The germline gives CDR1 SNHLY, CDR2 FYNNEI. The CDR3 spans 13 residues. The CDR3 sequence: CASSGVRATEAFF. The CDR3 nucleotides are TGTGCCAGCAGTGGTGTACGGGCCACTGAAGCTTTCTTT.

The genes are TRBV28 and TRBJ2-7; perhaps TRBD1 as D (6 bases). Germline values: CDR1 MDHEN, CDR2 SYDVKM. Trimming shortened V by 3 bases and J by 2 bases, and 8 bases separated the two germline ends. The CDR3 covers 13 residues. The CDR3 is CASSFGQTYEQYF. The DNA of the CDR3 is TGTGCCAGCAGTTTTGGACAGACCTACGAGCAGTACTTC.

CDR3: CASSPLGQSETQYF. As DNA, the CDR3 is TGTGCCAGCAGCCCGCTCGGACAGTCAGAGACCCAGTACTTC. The chain couples TRBV5-8 to TRBJ2-5; tentatively, D is TRBD1 (6 bases). CDR3 length equals 14 residues. Between the trimmed V and J ends, which lost 4 bases and 4 bases, there was a span of 14 bases. CDR1 and CDR2 (germline): SGHTS, YDEGEE.

This chain joins TRBV6-4 and TRBJ2-2; 8 nucleotides match TRBD2. CDR1 is MRHNA, CDR2 SNTAGT, per germline. The CDR3 spans 14 residues. V was pared by 2 bases and J by 6 bases, with 2 bases of the junction left unmatched. CDR3 DNA: TGTGCCAGCAGTGACGCGGGGGGCCCCGGGGAGCTGTTTTTT. Translating it yields CASSDAGGPGELFF.

J is TRBJ1-6 and V is TRBV10-3, with 7 bases that match TRBD1. CDR1 and CDR2 from the germline V gene are ENHRY and SYGVKD. Trimming at V came to 3 bases and at J to 9 bases, leaving 5 bases not matched to a gene. The CDR3 length is 14 residues. Written as DNA, the CDR3 is TGTGCCATCAGTGAAGGACAGGCCGGTTCACCCCTCCACTTT. Residues: CAISEGQAGSPLHF.

The genes are TRBV9 and TRBJ1-1; D is ambiguous. Per germline, CDR1 SGDLS and CDR2 YYNGEE. The V gene lost 3 bases and the J gene lost 1 base, with 7 bases spanning the gap. The CDR3 has 13 residues. The CDR3 protein is CASSDPWNTEAFF. The DNA of the CDR3 is TGTGCCAGCAGCGACCCGTGGAACACTGAAGCTTTCTTT.

The genes are TRBV4-2 and TRBJ2-3; the match to TRBD2 covers 11 bases. The CDR3 is made up of 16 amino acids. Trimming at V came to 3 bases and at J to 1 base, leaving 3 bases not matched to a gene. Per the germline V gene, CDR1 is LGHNA and CDR2 is YNFKEQ. CDR3: CASSQGLAVRTDTQYF. Here the CDR3 DNA reads TGTGCCAGCAGCCAGGGACTAGCGGTCCGCACAGATACGCAGTATTTT.

The chain couples TRBV28 to TRBJ1-5, with D unclear. This CDR3 has 14 residues. Trimming removed 8 bases at V and 3 bases at J, with 14 bases between. Germline V gives CDR1 MDHEN, CDR2 SYDVKM. The CDR3 DNA reads as TGTGCCAGCGGAGGCGCGCAAACCAATCAGCCCCAGCATTTT. This sequence encodes CASGGAQTNQPQHF. The variable domain in full, with the rest retrieved from reference TRBV28 and TRBJ1-5, is DVKVTQSSRYLVKRTGEKVFLECVQDMDHENMFWYRQDPGLGLRLIYFSYDVKMKEKGDIPEGYSVSREKKERFSLILESASTNQTSMYLCASGGAQTNQPQHFGDGTRLSIL.

The chain combines TRBV6-5 with TRBJ1-1; no definite D call. Trimming cost V 6 bases and J 1 base, with 6 bases left between them. Germline CDR1 MNHEY, CDR2 SVGAGI. This CDR3 has 12 residues. CDR3 region: CASSLQNTEAFF. In nucleotides, the CDR3 is TGTGCCAGCAGCCTCCAGAACACTGAAGCTTTCTTT.

The chain employs TRBV24-1 and TRBJ2-2, with 7 bases identical to TRBD1. With V trimmed by 7 bases and J by 6 bases, 4 bases remained unmatched. The CDR3 is 13 residues long. Germline V gene lookup returns CDR1 KGHDR and CDR2 SFDVKD. CDR3 bases: TGTGCCACCAGCCGACAGGGTCCCGGGGAGCTGTTTTTT. This translates into CATSRQGPGELFF.

The chain couples TRBV24-1 to TRBJ2-3; weak D call: TRBD2 (7 bases). CDR1 KGHDR and CDR2 SFDVKD come from the germline V gene. V was shortened by 5 bases and J by 3 bases, with 17 bases between the two germline ends. This CDR3 contains 16 residues. Here the CDR3 DNA reads TGTGCCACCAGTGGACTCGGGGGGCCCCGGACAGATACGCAGTATTTT. Protein product: CATSGLGGPRTDTQYF.

The gene calls are TRBV11-2 and TRBJ1-2, with TRBD1 matching 10 bases. The CDR3 has 15 amino acids. Germline CDR1 reads SGHAT; CDR2 reads FQNNGV. Unmatched junction bases numbered 6, after V lost 5 bases and J lost 3 bases. The CDR3 sequence is CASSLRQGADYGYTF. For the CDR3, the DNA is TGTGCCAGCAGCCTACGACAGGGGGCGGACTATGGCTACACCTTC. Filled out from reference TRBV11-2 and TRBJ1-2, the complete variable domain reads EAGVAQSPRYKIIEKRQSVAFWCNPISGHATLYWYQQILGQGPKLLIQFQNNGVVDDSQLPKDRFSAERLKGVDSTLKIQPAKLEDSAVYLCASSLRQGADYGYTFGSGTRLTVV.

This clone was observed a few times. Because the CDR3's place on the DNA is in doubt, the DNA is left out and the CDR3 is given as listed by TCRdb. J is TRBJ1-2 and V is TRBV6-5; TRBD1, as called in the table, went unchecked against the DNA. CDR1 is MNHEY, CDR2 SVGAGI, per germline. The CDR3 numbers 15 amino acids, ends counted. CDR3 protein: CASFFGQGSLGGYTF.